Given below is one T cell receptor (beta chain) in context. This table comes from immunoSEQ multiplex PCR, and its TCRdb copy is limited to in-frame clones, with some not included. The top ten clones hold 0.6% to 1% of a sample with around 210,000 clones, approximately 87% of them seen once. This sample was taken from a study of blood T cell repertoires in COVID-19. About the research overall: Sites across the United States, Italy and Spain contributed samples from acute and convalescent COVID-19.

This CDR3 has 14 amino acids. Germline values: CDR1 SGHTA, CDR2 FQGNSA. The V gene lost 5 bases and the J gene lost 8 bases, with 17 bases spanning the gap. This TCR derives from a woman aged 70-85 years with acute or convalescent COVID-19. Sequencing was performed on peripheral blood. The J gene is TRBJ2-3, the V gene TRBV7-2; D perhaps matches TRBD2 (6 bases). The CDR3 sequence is CASSPKTGAGTQYF. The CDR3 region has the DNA TGTGCCAGCAGCCCCAAAACGGGAGCGGGTACGCAGTATTTT.